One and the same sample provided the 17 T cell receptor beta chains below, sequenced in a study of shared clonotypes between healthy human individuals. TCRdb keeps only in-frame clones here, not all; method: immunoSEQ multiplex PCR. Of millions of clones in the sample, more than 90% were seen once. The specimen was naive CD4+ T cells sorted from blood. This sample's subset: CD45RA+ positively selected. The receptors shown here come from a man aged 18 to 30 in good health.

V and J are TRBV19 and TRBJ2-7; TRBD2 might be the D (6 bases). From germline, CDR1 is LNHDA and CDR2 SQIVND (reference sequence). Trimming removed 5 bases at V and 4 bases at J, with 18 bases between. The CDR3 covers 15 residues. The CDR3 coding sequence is TGTGCCAGTAGTCCTCGGGACTCGAGGCTTTACGAGCAGTACTTC. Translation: CASSPRDSRLYEQYF.

CDR3: CASSLDRTGLSEKLFF. CDR3 in DNA: TGTGCCAGCAGCTTAGATCGGACAGGGTTGAGTGAAAAACTGTTTTTT. The chain recombines TRBV11-2 with TRBJ1-4; TRBD1 matches at 8 bases. This CDR3 is 16 amino acids long. V shed 0 bases, J shed 7 bases, and the junction held 7 bases outside the gene matches. From germline, CDR1 is SGHAT and CDR2 FQNNGV. Supplemented by reference TRBV11-2 and TRBJ1-4, the full variable domain reads EAGVAQSPRYKIIEKRQSVAFWCNPISGHATLYWYQQILGQGPKLLIQFQNNGVVDDSQLPKDRFSAERLKGVDSTLKIQPAKLEDSAVYLCASSLDRTGLSEKLFFGSGTQLSVL.

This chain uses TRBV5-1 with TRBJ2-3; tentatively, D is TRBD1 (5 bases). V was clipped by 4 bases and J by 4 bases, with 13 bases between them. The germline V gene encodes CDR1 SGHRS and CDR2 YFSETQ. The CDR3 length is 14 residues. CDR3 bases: TGCGCCAGCAGCCCCTCGGCAGGGCCAGATACGCAGTATTTT. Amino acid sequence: CASSPSAGPDTQYF.

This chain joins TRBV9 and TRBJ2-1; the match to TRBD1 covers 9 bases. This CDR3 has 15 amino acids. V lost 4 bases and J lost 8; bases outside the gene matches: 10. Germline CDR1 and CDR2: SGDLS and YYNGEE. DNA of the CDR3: TGTGCCAGCAGCACCTTGAGGACAGGGGCCCATGAGCAGTTCTTC. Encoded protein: CASSTLRTGAHEQFF.

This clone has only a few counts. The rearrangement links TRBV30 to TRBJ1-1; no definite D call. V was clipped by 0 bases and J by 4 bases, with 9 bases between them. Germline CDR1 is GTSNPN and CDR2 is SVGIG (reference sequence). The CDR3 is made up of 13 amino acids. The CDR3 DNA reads TGTGCCTGGAGTGTATCCGTGGGCACTGAAGCTTTCTTT. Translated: CAWSVSVGTEAFF.

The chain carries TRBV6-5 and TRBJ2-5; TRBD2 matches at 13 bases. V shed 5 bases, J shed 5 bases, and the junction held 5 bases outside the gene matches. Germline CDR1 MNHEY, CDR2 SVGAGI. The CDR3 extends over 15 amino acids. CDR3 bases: TGTGCCAGCAGTCAGGGACTAGCGGGGCTGGAGACCCAGTACTTC. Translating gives CASSQGLAGLETQYF.

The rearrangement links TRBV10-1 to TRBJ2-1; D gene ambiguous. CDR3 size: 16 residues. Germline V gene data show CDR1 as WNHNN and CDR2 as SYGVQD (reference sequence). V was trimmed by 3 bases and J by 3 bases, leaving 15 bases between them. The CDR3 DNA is TGCGCCAGCAGTGACAGAGGAGAAAGAAACTACAATGAGCAGTTCTTC. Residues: CASSDRGERNYNEQFF.

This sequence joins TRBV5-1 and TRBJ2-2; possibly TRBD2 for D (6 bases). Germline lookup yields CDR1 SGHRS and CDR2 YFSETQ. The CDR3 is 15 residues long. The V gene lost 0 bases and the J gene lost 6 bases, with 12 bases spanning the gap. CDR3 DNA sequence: TGCGCCAGCAGCTTGGTTATTTCGGGGGCCGGGGAGCTGTTTTTT. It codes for CASSLVISGAGELFF. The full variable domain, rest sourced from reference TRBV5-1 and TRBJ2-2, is KAGVTQTPRYLIKTRGQQVTLSCSPISGHRSVSWYQQTPGQGLQFLFEYFSETQRNKGNFPGRFSGRQFSNSRSEMNVSTLELGDSALYLCASSLVISGAGELFFGEGSRLTVL.

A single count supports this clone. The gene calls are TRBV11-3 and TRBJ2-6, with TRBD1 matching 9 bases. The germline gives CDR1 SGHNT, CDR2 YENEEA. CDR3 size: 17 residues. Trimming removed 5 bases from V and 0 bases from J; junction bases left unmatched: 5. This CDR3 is CASSPGTGTSGANVLTF. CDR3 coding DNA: TGTGCCAGCAGCCCCGGGACAGGGACCTCTGGGGCCAACGTCCTGACTTTC.

This CDR3 is CASSVVRDLRYGYTF. CDR3 sequence (DNA): TGTGCCAGCAGCGTAGTTAGGGACCTGAGGTATGGCTACACCTTC. The V gene is TRBV9, the J gene TRBJ1-2, with D tentatively TRBD1 (5 bases). The CDR3 length is 15 residues. Deletions cut 0 bases from V and 5 bases from J, with 14 bases between. The germline V gene encodes CDR1 SGDLS and CDR2 YYNGEE.

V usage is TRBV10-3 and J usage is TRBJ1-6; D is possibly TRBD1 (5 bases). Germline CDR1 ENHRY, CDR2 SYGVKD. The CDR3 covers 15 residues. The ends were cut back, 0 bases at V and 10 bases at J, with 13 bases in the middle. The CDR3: CAISESKGLASPLHF. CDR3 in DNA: TGTGCCATCAGTGAGTCGAAGGGGTTGGCGTCACCCCTCCACTTT.

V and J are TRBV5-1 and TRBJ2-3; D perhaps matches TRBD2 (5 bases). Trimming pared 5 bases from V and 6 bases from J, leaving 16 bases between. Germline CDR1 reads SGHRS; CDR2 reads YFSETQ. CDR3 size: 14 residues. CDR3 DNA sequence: TGCGCCAGCAGGCGGGTCTCCCCCGGGGATACGCAGTATTTT. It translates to CASRRVSPGDTQYF.

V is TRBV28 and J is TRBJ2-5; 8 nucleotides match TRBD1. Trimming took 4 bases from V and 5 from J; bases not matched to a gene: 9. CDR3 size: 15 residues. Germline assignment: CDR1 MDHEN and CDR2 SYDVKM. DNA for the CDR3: TGTGCCAGCAGTTCCCTTGGACAGGGCAGGGAGACCCAGTACTTC. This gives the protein CASSSLGQGRETQYF.

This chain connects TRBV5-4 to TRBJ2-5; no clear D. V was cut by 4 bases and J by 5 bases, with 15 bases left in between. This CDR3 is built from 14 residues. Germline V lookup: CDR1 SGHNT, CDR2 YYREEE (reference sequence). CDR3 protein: CASSPDRRMETQYF. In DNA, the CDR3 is TGTGCCAGCAGCCCGGACCGTCGGATGGAGACCCAGTACTTC.

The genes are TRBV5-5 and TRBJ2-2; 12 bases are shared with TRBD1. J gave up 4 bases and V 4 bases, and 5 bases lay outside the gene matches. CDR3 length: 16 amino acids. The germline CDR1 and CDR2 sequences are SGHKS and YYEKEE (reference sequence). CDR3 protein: CASSPGQGAPTGELFF. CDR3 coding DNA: TGTGCCAGCAGCCCGGGACAGGGGGCCCCCACCGGGGAGCTGTTTTTT.

Here the CDR3 reads CASSLLTGSYYTDTQYF. DNA for the CDR3: TGTGCCAGCAGCTTACTAACAGGGTCCTACTACACAGATACGCAGTATTTT. V and J are TRBV5-4 and TRBJ2-3, with D tentatively TRBD1 (6 bases). CDR3 length: 17 residues. Germline loops: CDR1 SGHNT, CDR2 YYREEE (reference sequence). V was pared by 2 bases and J by 2 bases, with 18 bases between.

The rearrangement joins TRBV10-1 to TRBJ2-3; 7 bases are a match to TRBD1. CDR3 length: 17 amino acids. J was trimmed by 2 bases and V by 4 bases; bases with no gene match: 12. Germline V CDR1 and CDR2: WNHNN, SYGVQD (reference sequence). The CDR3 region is CASSALGRQGFTDTQYF. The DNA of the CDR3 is TGCGCCAGCAGTGCCCTAGGAAGACAGGGATTCACAGATACGCAGTATTTT.